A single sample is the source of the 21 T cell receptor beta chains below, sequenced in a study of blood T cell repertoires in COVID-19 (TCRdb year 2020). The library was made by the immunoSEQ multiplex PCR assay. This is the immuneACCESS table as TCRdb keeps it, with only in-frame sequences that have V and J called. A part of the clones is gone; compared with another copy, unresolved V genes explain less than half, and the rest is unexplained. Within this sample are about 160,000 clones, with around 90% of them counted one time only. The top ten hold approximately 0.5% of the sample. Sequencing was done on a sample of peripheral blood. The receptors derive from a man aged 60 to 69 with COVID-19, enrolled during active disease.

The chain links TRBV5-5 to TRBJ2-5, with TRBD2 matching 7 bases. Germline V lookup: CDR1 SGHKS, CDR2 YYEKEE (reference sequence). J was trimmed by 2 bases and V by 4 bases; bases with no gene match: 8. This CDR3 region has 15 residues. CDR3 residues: CASSLLWGGQETQYF. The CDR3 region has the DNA TGTGCCAGCAGCCTCCTGTGGGGGGGTCAAGAGACCCAGTACTTC.

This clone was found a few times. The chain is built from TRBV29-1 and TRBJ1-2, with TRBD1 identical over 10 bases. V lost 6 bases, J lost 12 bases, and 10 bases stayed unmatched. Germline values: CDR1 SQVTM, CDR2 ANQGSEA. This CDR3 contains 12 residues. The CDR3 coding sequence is TGCAGCGTCGGGGACAGGGGAGGAATGGACACCTTC. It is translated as CSVGDRGGMDTF.

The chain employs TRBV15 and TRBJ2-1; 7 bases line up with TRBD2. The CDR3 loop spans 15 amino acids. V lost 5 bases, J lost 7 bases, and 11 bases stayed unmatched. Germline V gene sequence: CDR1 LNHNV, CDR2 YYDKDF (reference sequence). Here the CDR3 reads CATSGPSRGGNEQFF. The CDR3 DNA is TGTGCCACCAGCGGACCCTCCCGGGGAGGGAATGAGCAGTTCTTC.

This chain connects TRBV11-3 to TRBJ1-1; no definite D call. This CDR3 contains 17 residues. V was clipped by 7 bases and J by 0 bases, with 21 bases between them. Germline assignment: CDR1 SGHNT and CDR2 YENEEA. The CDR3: CASNPGGKGKMNTEAFF. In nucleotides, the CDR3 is TGTGCCAGCAACCCCGGCGGGAAGGGAAAAATGAACACTGAAGCTTTCTTT.

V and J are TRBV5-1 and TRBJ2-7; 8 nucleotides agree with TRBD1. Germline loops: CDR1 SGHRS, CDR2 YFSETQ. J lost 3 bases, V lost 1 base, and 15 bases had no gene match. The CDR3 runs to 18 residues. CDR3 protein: CASSLIASQSGGYYEQYF. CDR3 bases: TGCGCCAGCAGCTTGATCGCTTCGCAGTCAGGGGGCTACTACGAGCAGTACTTC.

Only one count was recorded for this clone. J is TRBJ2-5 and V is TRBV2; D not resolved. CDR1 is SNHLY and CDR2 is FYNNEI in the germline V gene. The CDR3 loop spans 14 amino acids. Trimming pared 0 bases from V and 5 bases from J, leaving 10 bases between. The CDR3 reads CASSEAAASETQYF. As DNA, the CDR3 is TGTGCCAGCAGTGAAGCCGCGGCCTCCGAGACCCAGTACTTC.

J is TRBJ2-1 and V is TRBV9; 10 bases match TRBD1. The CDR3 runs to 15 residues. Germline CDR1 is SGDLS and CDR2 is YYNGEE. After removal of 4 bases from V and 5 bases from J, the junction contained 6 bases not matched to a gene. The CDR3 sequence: CASSPGGTGDNEQFF. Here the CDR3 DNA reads TGTGCCAGCAGCCCCGGGGGGACAGGGGACAATGAGCAGTTCTTC. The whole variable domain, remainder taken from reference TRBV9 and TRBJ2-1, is DSGVTQTPKHLITATGQRVTLRCSPRSGDLSVYWYQQSLDQGLQFLIQYYNGEERAKGNILERFSAQQFPDLHSELNLSSLELGDSALYFCASSPGGTGDNEQFFGPGTRLTVL.

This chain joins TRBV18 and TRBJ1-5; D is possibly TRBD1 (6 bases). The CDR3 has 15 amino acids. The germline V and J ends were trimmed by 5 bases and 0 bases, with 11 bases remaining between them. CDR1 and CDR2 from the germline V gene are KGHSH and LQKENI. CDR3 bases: TGTGCCAGCTCAACTGGACAGCATAGCAATCAGCCCCAGCATTTT. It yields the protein CASSTGQHSNQPQHF.

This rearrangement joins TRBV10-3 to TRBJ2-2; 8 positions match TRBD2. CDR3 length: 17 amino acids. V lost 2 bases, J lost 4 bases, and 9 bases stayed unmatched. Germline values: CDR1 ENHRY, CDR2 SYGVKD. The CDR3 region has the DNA TGTGCCATCAGTGAGAATTTAGCGGGGCCCGGCACCGGGGAGCTGTTTTTT. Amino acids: CAISENLAGPGTGELFF.

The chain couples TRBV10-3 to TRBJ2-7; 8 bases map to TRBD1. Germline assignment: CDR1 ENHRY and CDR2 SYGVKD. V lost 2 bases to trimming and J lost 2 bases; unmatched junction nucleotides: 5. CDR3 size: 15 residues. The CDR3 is CAISEQGAMPYEQYF. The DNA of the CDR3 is TGTGCCATCAGTGAGCAGGGGGCTATGCCCTACGAGCAGTACTTC.

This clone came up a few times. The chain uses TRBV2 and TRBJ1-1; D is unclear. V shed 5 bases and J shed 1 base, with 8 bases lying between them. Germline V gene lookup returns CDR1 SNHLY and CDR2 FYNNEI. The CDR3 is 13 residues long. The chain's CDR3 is CASSMGENTEAFF. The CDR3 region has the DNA TGTGCCAGCAGTATGGGAGAGAACACTGAAGCTTTCTTT.

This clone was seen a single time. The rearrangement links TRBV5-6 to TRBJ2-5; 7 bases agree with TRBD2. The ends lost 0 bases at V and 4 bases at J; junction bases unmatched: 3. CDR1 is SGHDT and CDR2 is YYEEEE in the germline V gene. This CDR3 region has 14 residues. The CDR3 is CASSLVGRGETQYF. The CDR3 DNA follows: TGTGCCAGCAGCTTGGTAGGGAGGGGAGAGACCCAGTACTTC.

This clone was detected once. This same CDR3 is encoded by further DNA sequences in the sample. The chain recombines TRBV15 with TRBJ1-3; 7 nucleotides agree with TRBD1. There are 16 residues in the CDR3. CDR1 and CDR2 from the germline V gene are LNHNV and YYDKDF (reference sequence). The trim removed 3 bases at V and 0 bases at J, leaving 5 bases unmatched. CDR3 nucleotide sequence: TGTGCCACCAGCAGTCGCAGGGGGTCCTCTGGAAACACCATATATTTT. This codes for CATSSRRGSSGNTIYF.

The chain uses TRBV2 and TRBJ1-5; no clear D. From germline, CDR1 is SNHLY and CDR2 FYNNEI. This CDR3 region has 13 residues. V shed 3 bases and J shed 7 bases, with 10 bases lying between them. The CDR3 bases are TGTGCCAGCAGTGATGAAGCGGGCCAGCCCCAGCATTTT. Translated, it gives CASSDEAGQPQHF.

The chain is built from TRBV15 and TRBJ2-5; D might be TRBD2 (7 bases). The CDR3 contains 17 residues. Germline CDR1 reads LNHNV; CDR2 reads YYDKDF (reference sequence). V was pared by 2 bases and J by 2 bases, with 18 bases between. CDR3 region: CATSRPPRGAQQETQYF. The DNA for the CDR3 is TGTGCCACCAGCAGACCCCCCCGGGGGGCACAACAAGAGACCCAGTACTTC.

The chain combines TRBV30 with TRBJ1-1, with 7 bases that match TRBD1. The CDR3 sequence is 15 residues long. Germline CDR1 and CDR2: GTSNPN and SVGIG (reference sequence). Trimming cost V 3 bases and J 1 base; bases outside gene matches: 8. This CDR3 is CAWRRTGSPNTEAFF. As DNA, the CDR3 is TGTGCCTGGAGGCGGACAGGATCGCCGAACACTGAAGCTTTCTTT.

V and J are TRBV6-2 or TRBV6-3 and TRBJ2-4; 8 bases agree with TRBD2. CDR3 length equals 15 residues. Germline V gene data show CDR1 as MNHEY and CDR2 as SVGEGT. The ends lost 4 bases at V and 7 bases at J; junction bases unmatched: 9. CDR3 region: CASSSYRPGGNIQYF. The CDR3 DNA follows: TGTGCCAGCAGTTCGTACCGCCCGGGAGGGAACATTCAGTACTTC.

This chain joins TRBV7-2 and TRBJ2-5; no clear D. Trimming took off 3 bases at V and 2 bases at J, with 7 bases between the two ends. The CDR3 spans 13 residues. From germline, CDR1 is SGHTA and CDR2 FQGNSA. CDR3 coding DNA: TGTGCCAGCAGCTTTCCTCCTCAAGAGACCCAGTACTTC. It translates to CASSFPPQETQYF.

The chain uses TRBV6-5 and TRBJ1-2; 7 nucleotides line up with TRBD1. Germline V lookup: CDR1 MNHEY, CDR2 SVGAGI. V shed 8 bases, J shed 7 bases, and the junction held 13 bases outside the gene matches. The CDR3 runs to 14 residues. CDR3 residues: CASSTGTAILGYTF. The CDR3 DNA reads TGTGCCAGCTCGACCGGGACAGCTATTCTTGGCTACACCTTC.

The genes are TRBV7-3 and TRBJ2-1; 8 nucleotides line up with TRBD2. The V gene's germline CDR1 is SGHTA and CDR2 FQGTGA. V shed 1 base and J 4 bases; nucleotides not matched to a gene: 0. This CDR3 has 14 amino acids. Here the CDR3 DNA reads TGTGCCAGCAGCTTAATAGCGGGGTACAATGAGCAGTTCTTC. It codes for CASSLIAGYNEQFF.

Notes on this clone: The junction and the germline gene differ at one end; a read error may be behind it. CDR3 amino acids: CASSLLELGHPENF. CDR3 nucleotide sequence: TGTGCCAGCAGCTTACTGGAATTGGGACACCCTGAGAACTTC. The rearrangement uses TRBV11-2 and TRBJ2-5; TRBD1 is a possible D gene (6 bases). Germline values: CDR1 SGHAT, CDR2 FQNNGV. The length of the CDR3 is 14 residues.